The clone carrying this T cell receptor (beta chain) turned up a few times. Its specificity is not known. The data were taken from a study of CD8+ T cells in alopecia areata. Study as a whole: Oral tofacitinib, 5 to 10 mg twice daily, was given in an open-label trial. Patients remained on tofacitinib for 6 to 18 months and then went 6 months without it. Study outcomes and limitations: In patients, TCRs were shared less clearly than in mice, and HLA may possibly be involved.

RNA extraction and reverse transcription yielded cDNA as sequencing template. Measured with immunoSEQ multiplex PCR; TCRdb has only the in-frame clones, and not every one. The sample yields roughly 140,000 clones, 40% to 55% seen once. Germline loops: CDR1 SNHLY, CDR2 FYNNEI. The CDR3 sequence is 14 residues long. Trimming shortened V by 2 bases and J by 5 bases, and 10 bases separated the two germline ends. The sample in question was CD4+ T cells sorted from blood, obtained at week 0. The origin of this receptor is a human donor with alopecia areata. The genes are TRBV2 and TRBJ1-5; D unresolved. The CDR3 region is CASSERVAYQPQHF. In DNA form, the CDR3 reads TGTGCCAGCAGTGAAAGGGTAGCTTATCAGCCCCAGCATTTT.